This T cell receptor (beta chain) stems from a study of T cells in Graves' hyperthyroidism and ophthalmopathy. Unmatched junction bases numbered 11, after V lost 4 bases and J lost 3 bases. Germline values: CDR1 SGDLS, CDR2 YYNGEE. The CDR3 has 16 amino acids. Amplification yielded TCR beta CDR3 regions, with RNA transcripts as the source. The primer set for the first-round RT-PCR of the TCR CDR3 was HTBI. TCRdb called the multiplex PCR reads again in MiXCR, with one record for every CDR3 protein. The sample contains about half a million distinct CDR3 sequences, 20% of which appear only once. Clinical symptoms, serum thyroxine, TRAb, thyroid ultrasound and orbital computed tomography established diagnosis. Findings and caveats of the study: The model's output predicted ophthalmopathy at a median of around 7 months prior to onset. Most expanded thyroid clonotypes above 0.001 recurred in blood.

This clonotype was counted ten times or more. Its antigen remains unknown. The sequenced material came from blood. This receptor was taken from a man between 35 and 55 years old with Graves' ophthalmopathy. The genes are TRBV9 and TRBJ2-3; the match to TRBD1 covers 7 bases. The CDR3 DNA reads TGTGCCAGCAGCAAATCACCGGGACAGAATACAGATACGCAGTATTTT. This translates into CASSKSPGQNTDTQYF.